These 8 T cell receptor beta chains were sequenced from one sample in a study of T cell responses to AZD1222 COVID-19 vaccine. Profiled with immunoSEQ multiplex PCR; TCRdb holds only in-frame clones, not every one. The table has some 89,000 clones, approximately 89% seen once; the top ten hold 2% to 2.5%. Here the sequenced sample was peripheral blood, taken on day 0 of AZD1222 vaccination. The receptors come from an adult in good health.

The chain's CDR3 is CSASARRATTHGYTF. CDR3 in DNA: TGCAGTGCTAGTGCCAGGAGGGCCACCACTCATGGCTACACCTTC. The rearrangement uses TRBV20-1 and TRBJ1-2, with D uncertain. The germline V gene has CDR1 DFQATT and CDR2 SNEGSKA (reference sequence). The V gene lost 3 bases and the J gene lost 6 bases, with 20 bases spanning the gap. The length of the CDR3 is 15 residues.

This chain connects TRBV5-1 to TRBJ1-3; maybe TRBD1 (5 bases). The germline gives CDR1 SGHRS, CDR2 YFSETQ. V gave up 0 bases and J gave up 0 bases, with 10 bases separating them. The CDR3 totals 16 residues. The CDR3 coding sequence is TGCGCCAGCAGCTTGGTCGGGGCTTACTCTGGAAACACCATATATTTT. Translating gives CASSLVGAYSGNTIYF.

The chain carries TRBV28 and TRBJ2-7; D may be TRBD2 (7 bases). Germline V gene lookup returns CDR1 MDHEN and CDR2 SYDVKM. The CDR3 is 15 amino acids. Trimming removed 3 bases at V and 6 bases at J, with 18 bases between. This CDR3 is CASSLRGRWVGEQYF. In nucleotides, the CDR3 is TGTGCCAGCAGTTTGCGGGGGCGATGGGTCGGCGAGCAGTACTTC.

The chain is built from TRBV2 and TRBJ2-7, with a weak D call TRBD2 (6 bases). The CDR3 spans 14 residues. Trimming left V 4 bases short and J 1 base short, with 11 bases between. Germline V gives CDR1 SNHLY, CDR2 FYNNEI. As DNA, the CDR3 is TGTGCCAGCAGTGCGGGGCGGGAATCCTACGAGCAGTACTTC. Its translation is CASSAGRESYEQYF.

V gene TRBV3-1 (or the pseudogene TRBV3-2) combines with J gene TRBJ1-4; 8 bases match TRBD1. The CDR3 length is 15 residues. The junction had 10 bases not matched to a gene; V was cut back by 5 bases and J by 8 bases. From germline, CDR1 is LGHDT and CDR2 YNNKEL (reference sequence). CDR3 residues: CASSSSGGPYEKLFF. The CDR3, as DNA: TGTGCCAGCAGCTCCTCAGGGGGCCCTTACGAAAAACTGTTTTTT.

The CDR3 reads CASSRDSNSGNTIYF. The CDR3 nucleotides are TGCGCCAGCAGCCGGGACAGTAACTCTGGAAACACCATATATTTT. The V and J genes are TRBV4-1 and TRBJ1-3; 7 nucleotides line up with TRBD1. Germline V gene sequence: CDR1 MGHRA, CDR2 YSYEKL. The V gene end was trimmed by 4 bases and the J gene end by 0 bases; junction bases not matched to a gene: 3. CDR3 length: 15 residues.

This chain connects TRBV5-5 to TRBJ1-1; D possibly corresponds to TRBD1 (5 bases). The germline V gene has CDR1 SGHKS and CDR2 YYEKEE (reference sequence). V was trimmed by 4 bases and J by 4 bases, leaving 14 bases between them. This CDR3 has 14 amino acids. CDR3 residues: CASSPTGRVTEAFF. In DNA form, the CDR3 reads TGTGCCAGCAGCCCCACGGGACGGGTCACTGAAGCTTTCTTT. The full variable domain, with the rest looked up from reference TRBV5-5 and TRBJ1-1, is DAGVTQSPTHLIKTRGQQVTLRCSPISGHKSVSWYQQVLGQGPQFIFQYYEKEERGRGNFPDRFSARQFPNYSSELNVNALLLGDSALYLCASSPTGRVTEAFFGQGTRLTVV.

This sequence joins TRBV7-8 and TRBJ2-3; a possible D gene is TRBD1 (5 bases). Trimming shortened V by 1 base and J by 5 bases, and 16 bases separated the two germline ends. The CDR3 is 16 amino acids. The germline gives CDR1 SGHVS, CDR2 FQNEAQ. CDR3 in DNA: TGTGCCAGCAGCTTAGGGGCGCGAACAGGCAGAGATACGCAGTATTTT. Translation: CASSLGARTGRDTQYF. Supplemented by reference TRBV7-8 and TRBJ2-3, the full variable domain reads GAGVSQSPRYKVAKRGQDVALRCDPISGHVSLFWYQQALGQGPEFLTYFQNEAQLDKSGLPSDRFFAERPEGSVSTLKIQRTQQEDSAVYLCASSLGARTGRDTQYFGPGTRLTVL.